Sequencing of this TCR beta chain was carried out in a study of CD8 T cells in Susac syndrome. General study points: The authors acknowledged that the study's TCR sequencing and HLA analysis involved relatively few individuals.

Random-hexamer reverse transcription was applied to 0.5 to 1 ug RNA. The authors amplified TCR beta CDR3 across 54 Vbeta and 13 Jbeta using immunoSEQ multiplex PCR. Using its own MiXCR run on the immunoSEQ multiplex PCR reads, TCRdb lists one record per CDR3 protein. The table has around 120,000 distinct CDR3 sequences, around 94% seen once. The CDR3 is 16 residues long. Losses at the gene ends were 4 bases for V and 11 bases for J; bases not matched to a gene: 8. Germline loops: CDR1 KGHDR, CDR2 SFDVKD. In the case of this clonotype: Its antigen is not identified.

The chain links TRBV24-1 to TRBJ2-1, with 15 bases that match TRBD2. Sequenced input: CD4+ T cells from PBMCs. The TCR sequence derives from a human donor with multiple sclerosis. The CDR3 loop is CATSDSGTSGGPKQFF. CDR3 sequence (DNA): TGTGCCACCAGTGACAGTGGGACTAGCGGGGGGCCTAAGCAGTTCTTC.